These 5 T cell receptor beta chains originate from one sample sequenced in a study of shared clonotypes between healthy human individuals. Terminally differentiated effector memory CD45RA+ cells were left out of the naive CD8 fraction, which was CD45RO-negative and positively selected for CCR7. Only in-frame clones appear in the TCRdb table, and some are missing; sequencing was by immunoSEQ multiplex PCR. The table records about 2.1 million clones, 85% to 95% of them present only once. Sequenced sample: naive CD8+ T cells from PBMCs. The source is a young man in good health. Some clones in this sample may be carry-over from other donors' samples.

Only one count was recorded for this clone. V usage is TRBV28 and J usage is TRBJ2-3, with a possible D match to TRBD1 (6 bases). The ends were cut back, 3 bases at V and 2 bases at J, with 12 bases in the middle. Germline loops: CDR1 MDHEN, CDR2 SYDVKM. The CDR3 sequence is 15 residues long. The DNA of the CDR3 is TGTGCCAGCAGTTTGGTTCGGGACACCACAGATACGCAGTATTTT. Residues: CASSLVRDTTDTQYF.

The gene calls are TRBV9 and TRBJ2-7; D is perhaps TRBD2 (6 bases). CDR1 and CDR2 (germline): SGDLS, YYNGEE. The ends were cut back, 4 bases at V and 5 bases at J, with 13 bases in the middle. This CDR3 is built from 13 residues. CDR3 sequence reads: CASSSSVSHEQYF. The CDR3 DNA reads as TGTGCCAGCAGCTCTAGCGTTTCCCACGAGCAGTACTTC.

The CDR3 region is CASSDGPGLATGELFF. CDR3 coding DNA: TGTGCCAGCAGCGACGGGCCCGGACTAGCCACCGGGGAGCTGTTTTTT. The chain employs TRBV9 and TRBJ2-2; 8 bases match TRBD2. V shed 3 bases, J shed 4 bases, and the junction held 8 bases outside the gene matches. The CDR3 is 16 amino acids. The germline gives CDR1 SGDLS, CDR2 YYNGEE. Full variable domain (missing parts from reference TRBV9 and TRBJ2-2): DSGVTQTPKHLITATGQRVTLRCSPRSGDLSVYWYQQSLDQGLQFLIQYYNGEERAKGNILERFSAQQFPDLHSELNLSSLELGDSALYFCASSDGPGLATGELFFGEGSRLTVL.

Only one count was recorded for this clone. CDR3 DNA sequence: TGTGCCAGCGGCTGGACAGGGGGGGTAAACTATGGCTACACCTTC. This translates into CASGWTGGVNYGYTF. The rearrangement uses TRBV7-9 and TRBJ1-2, with 10 bases identical to TRBD1. V lost 8 bases and J lost 2; bases outside the gene matches: 8. Germline V gene sequence: CDR1 SEHNR, CDR2 FQNEAQ (reference sequence). This CDR3 spans 15 amino acids.

This chain joins TRBV9 and TRBJ2-1, with TRBD1 as a possible D gene (6 bases). With 1 base removed from V and 0 bases from J, the gap between germline ends came to 11 bases. The CDR3 has 16 amino acids. CDR1 is SGDLS and CDR2 is YYNGEE in the germline V gene. The CDR3 coding sequence is TGTGCCAGCAGCGTACAGGGGATCAGCTCCTACAATGAGCAGTTCTTC. Amino acid sequence: CASSVQGISSYNEQFF.